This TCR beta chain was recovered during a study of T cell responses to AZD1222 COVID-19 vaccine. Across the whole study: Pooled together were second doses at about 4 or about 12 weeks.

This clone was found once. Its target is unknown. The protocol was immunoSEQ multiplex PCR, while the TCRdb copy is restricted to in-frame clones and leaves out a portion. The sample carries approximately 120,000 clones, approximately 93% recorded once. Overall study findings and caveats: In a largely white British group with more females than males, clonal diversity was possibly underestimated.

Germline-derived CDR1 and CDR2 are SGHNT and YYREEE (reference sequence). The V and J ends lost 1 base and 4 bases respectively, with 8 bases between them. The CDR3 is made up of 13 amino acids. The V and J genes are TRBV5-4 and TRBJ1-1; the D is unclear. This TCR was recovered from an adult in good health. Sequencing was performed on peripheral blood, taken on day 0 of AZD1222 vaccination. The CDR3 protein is CASSLLEGTEAFF. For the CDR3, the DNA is TGTGCCAGCAGCTTGCTTGAGGGCACTGAAGCTTTCTTT.